The rows below give T cell receptor beta chains drawn from one sample of a study of blood T cell repertoires in COVID-19. TCRdb keeps only in-frame clones here, not all; method: immunoSEQ multiplex PCR. The table has about 300,000 clones, over 85% seen once; the top ten hold less than 3.5%. The sequenced material came from PBMCs or T cells enriched from blood (not recorded which). The receptors derive from a woman aged 50 to 60 who had been exposed to COVID-19. CDR3s include the opening cysteine and the closing phenylalanine or tryptophan. Fields, in order: clone size, V gene, J gene, D gene, CDR3 DNA, CDR3 protein. A D gene is named only where the DNA matches it firmly. A clone size is listed for some rows: how often the clone was seen (once, few, many), or a class if it is expanded.

abundance: NA
v_gene: TRBV28
j_gene: TRBJ2-7
d_gene: NA
CDR3nt: TGTGCCAGTGGACAAAGAGCTTACTGGGACGAGCAGTACTTC
CDR3aa: CASGQRAYWDEQYF

abundance: NA
v_gene: TRBV5-6
j_gene: TRBJ1-1
d_gene: TRBD1
CDR3nt: TGTGCCAGCCTCAACAGGGGGGTGAACACTGAAGCTTTCTTT
CDR3aa: CASLNRGVNTEAFF

abundance: NA
v_gene: TRBV5-8
j_gene: TRBJ2-1
d_gene: NA
CDR3nt: TGTGCCAGCAGCTTGTGGGGGGGGGCGAATGAGCAGTTCTTC
CDR3aa: CASSLWGGANEQFF

abundance: once
v_gene: TRBV27
j_gene: TRBJ2-2
d_gene: NA
CDR3nt: TGTGCCAGCAGTCTCTGGCAGTCAGGGACCGGGGAGCTGTTTTTT
CDR3aa: CASSLWQSGTGELFF

abundance: once
v_gene: TRBV7-2
j_gene: TRBJ2-5
d_gene: TRBD1
CDR3nt: TGTGCCAGCAGCGCGGACAGGGCAGGAGGGACCCAGTACTTC
CDR3aa: CASSADRAGGTQYF

abundance: NA
v_gene: TRBV29-1
j_gene: TRBJ1-6
d_gene: TRBD1
CDR3nt: TGCAGCGTTTACAGGGGGCGTCGGTCACCCCTCCACTTT
CDR3aa: CSVYRGRRSPLHF

abundance: NA
v_gene: TRBV29-1
j_gene: TRBJ1-2
d_gene: TRBD1
CDR3nt: TGCAGCGTTGAGATCCGACAGGGGGATGGCTACACCTTC
CDR3aa: CSVEIRQGDGYTF

abundance: NA
v_gene: TRBV4-2
j_gene: TRBJ1-1
d_gene: TRBD1
CDR3nt: TGTGCCAGCAGCCATACCCCGGACAGGGGGCATAGGGGTACTGAAGCTTTCTTT
CDR3aa: CASSHTPDRGHRGTEAFF

abundance: NA
v_gene: TRBV7-7
j_gene: TRBJ2-1
d_gene: NA
CDR3nt: TGTGCTAGCAGCTTACAGGTTTACAATGAGCAGTTCTTC
CDR3aa: CASSLQVYNEQFF

abundance: NA
v_gene: TRBV5-1
j_gene: TRBJ1-4
d_gene: TRBD1
CDR3nt: TGCGCCAGCAGAGAGGCCGGGACAGGGGATGAAAAACTGTTTTTT
CDR3aa: CASREAGTGDEKLFF